Below, 23 T cell receptor beta chains from the same sample are listed, as sequenced in a study of T-cell memory formation after mild COVID-19 (dated by TCRdb to about 2021). The method was 5' RACE. Sequencing was performed on an Illumina NovaSeq 6000. TCRdb's own reprocessing of the public reads used fastp at Q25 and MiXCR and kept productive beta chains. Identical CDR3 protein sequences are pooled into one entry, listed with their most common genes and DNA. The sample records roughly 510,000 distinct CDR3 sequences, around a sixth of which are singletons. The ten largest clonotypes hold roughly 7.7% of the sample. The source material was PBMCs or a T cell subset sorted from them (not recorded which). These receptor sequences come from an adult woman who had mild COVID-19 (a few samples of this study predate the infection). The sample titles of this study are shuffled in the database, so cell type and time point are left out; the donor was told from shared clones.

The chain uses TRBV5-1 and TRBJ1-1; D remains ambiguous. The V gene lost 0 bases and the J gene lost 4 bases, with 13 bases spanning the gap. This CDR3 has 15 residues. Germline lookup yields CDR1 SGHRS and CDR2 YFSETQ. This CDR3 is CASSLEPQPSTEAFF. In nucleotides, the CDR3 is TGCGCCAGCAGCTTGGAGCCCCAACCAAGCACTGAAGCTTTCTTT.

The chain joins TRBV6-5 to TRBJ1-2, with D tentatively TRBD1 (6 bases). Per germline, CDR1 MNHEY and CDR2 SVGAGI. Trimming took 5 bases from V and 5 from J, leaving 12 bases between them. This CDR3 comprises 13 residues. The CDR3 spells CASSPDSIYGYTF. Written as DNA, the CDR3 is TGTGCCAGCAGTCCGGACAGCATTTATGGCTACACCTTC.

This clonotype has a handful of counts. The gene calls are TRBV12-3 or TRBV12-4 and TRBJ1-1, with D unresolved. V shed 3 bases and J shed 7 bases, with 9 bases lying between them. CDR3 length: 12 residues. The CDR3: CASSFSLNEAFF. In DNA form, the CDR3 reads TGTGCCAGCAGTTTTAGTCTTAATGAAGCTTTCTTT.

This chain links TRBV6-5 with TRBJ1-2; TRBD1 aligns across 7 bases. V lost 1 base and J lost 5; bases outside the gene matches: 19. This CDR3 has 19 amino acids. Germline CDR1 is MNHEY and CDR2 is SVGAGI. CDR3 sequence: CASSYWGSPEDRAYYGYTF. The CDR3 DNA sequence: TGTGCCAGCAGTTACTGGGGATCTCCGGAAGACAGGGCCTATTATGGCTACACCTTC.

The rearrangement links TRBV6-6 to TRBJ2-5, with TRBD2 identical over 13 bases. CDR1 and CDR2 from the germline V gene are MNHNY and SVGAGI (reference sequence). The CDR3 consists of 22 residues. V gave up 4 bases and J gave up 4 bases; unmatched junction bases: 24. This CDR3 is CASSFHPAIGLAGEVLVETQYF. The CDR3 region has the DNA TGTGCCAGCAGTTTCCACCCCGCGATAGGACTAGCGGGAGAAGTTTTAGTAGAGACCCAGTACTTC.

The rearrangement joins TRBV7-2 to TRBJ1-2; the D is unclear. This CDR3 contains 15 residues. Trimming removed 8 bases from V and 4 bases from J, with 20 bases in between. CDR1 and CDR2 from the germline V gene are SGHTA and FQGNSA. The CDR3 reads CASRARQGTVYGYTF. CDR3 nucleotides: TGTGCCAGCCGGGCTCGGCAAGGAACAGTCTATGGCTACACCTTC. The entire variable domain, with the rest obtained from reference TRBV7-2 and TRBJ1-2, is as follows: GAGVSQSPSNKVTEKGKDVELRCDPISGHTALYWYRQSLGQGLEFLIYFQGNSAPDKSGLPSDRFSAERTGGSVSTLTIQRTQQEDSAVYLCASRARQGTVYGYTFGSGTRLTVV.

The V and J genes are TRBV11-2 and TRBJ2-2, with D perhaps TRBD1 (6 bases). V was cut by 4 bases and J by 6 bases, with 18 bases left in between. CDR3 length equals 16 residues. CDR1 and CDR2 (germline): SGHAT, FQNNGV. The CDR3 DNA sequence: TGTGCCAGCAGCTCCTCGGGGACAAACCACCCCGGGGAGCTGTTTTTT. It is translated as CASSSSGTNHPGELFF.

The chain is built from TRBV7-2 and TRBJ1-1; D possibly corresponds to TRBD1 (5 bases). This CDR3 comprises 12 residues. Germline V lookup: CDR1 SGHTA, CDR2 FQGNSA. Trimming shortened V by 5 bases and J by 11 bases, and 15 bases separated the two germline ends. In nucleotides, the CDR3 is TGTGCCAGCAGCCCAGGGACTACCGGGGCTTTCTTT. Its protein product is CASSPGTTGAFF.

The chain combines TRBV5-1 with TRBJ1-2, with D tentatively TRBD1 (5 bases). Germline V lookup: CDR1 SGHRS, CDR2 YFSETQ. The CDR3 covers 17 residues. V was cut by 5 bases and J by 0 bases, with 20 bases left in between. The CDR3 sequence: CASSLAGVVIANYGYTF. The CDR3 coding sequence is TGCGCCAGCAGTCTCGCGGGGGTGGTTATTGCTAACTATGGCTACACCTTC.

This clonotype was picked up a small number of times. The chain has TRBV20-1 and TRBJ2-5; D is perhaps TRBD2 (6 bases). V lost 0 bases, J lost 4 bases, and 21 bases lay in between. Per germline, CDR1 DFQATT and CDR2 SNEGSKA (reference sequence). The CDR3 has 17 amino acids. CDR3 DNA: TGCAGTGCTAGAGATAGACTAGTAGGGATGACCAGAGAGACCCAGTACTTC. This translates into CSARDRLVGMTRETQYF.

A few counts support this clonotype. The V and J genes are TRBV5-1 and TRBJ1-2, with 7 bases identical to TRBD1. CDR3 length: 15 amino acids. J lost 8 bases, V lost 1 base, and 11 bases had no gene match. CDR1 and CDR2 (germline): SGHRS, YFSETQ. The DNA of the CDR3 is TGCGCCAGCAGCTTGTCCCAGGGGGATGCAAAAGGCTACACCTTC. This translates into CASSLSQGDAKGYTF.

V and J are TRBV30 and TRBJ2-5; 7 positions agree with TRBD2. The CDR3 has 12 residues. Trimming removed 4 bases from V and 5 bases from J; junction bases left unmatched: 4. Germline loops: CDR1 GTSNPN, CDR2 SVGIG (reference sequence). The CDR3: CAWMGLHETQYF. DNA for the CDR3: TGTGCCTGGATGGGACTACACGAGACCCAGTACTTC. Full variable domain (remainder filled in from reference TRBV30 and TRBJ2-5): SQTIHQWPATLVQPVGSPLSLECTVEGTSNPNLYWYRQAAGRGLQLLFYSVGIGQISSEVPQNLSASRPQDRQFILSSKKLLLSDSGFYLCAWMGLHETQYFGPGTRLLVL.

The chain links TRBV6-5 to TRBJ2-7; D could derive from TRBD1 or TRBD2 (5 bases each). This CDR3 spans 15 amino acids. V lost 5 bases to trimming and J lost 1 base, with 15 bases between them. Germline V gene lookup returns CDR1 MNHEY and CDR2 SVGAGI. CDR3 amino acids: CASSPRERTSYEQYF. The CDR3 region has the DNA TGTGCCAGCAGTCCCAGGGAAAGGACTTCCTACGAGCAGTACTTC.

The chain links TRBV6-6 to TRBJ1-3; D possibly corresponds to TRBD1 (5 bases). The CDR3 has 15 amino acids. CDR1 and CDR2 from the germline V gene are MNHNY and SVGAGI (reference sequence). Trimming pared 3 bases from V and 0 bases from J, leaving 9 bases between. The CDR3 protein is CASSYQGRSGNTIYF. CDR3 DNA sequence: TGTGCCAGCAGTTATCAGGGCCGCTCTGGAAACACCATATATTTT.

This clonotype has more than one count but fewer than ten. The chain has TRBV6-5 and TRBJ1-1; no clear D gene. Trimming removed 0 bases at V and 6 bases at J, with 11 bases between. From germline, CDR1 is MNHEY and CDR2 SVGAGI. CDR3 length: 14 amino acids. DNA for the CDR3: TGTGCCAGCAGTTACTCGCCCAGGACCCCTGAAGCTTTCTTT. Protein sequence: CASSYSPRTPEAFF.

In this sample, this clonotype turned up a few times. The chain couples TRBV2 to TRBJ2-7; 7 bases are a match to TRBD2. This CDR3 is 14 amino acids long. Trimming took 3 bases from V and 3 from J; bases not matched to a gene: 5. Germline loops: CDR1 SNHLY, CDR2 FYNNEI. The CDR3 sequence is CASSEAGVNYEQYF. As DNA, the CDR3 is TGTGCCAGCAGTGAGGCGGGAGTTAACTACGAGCAGTACTTC.

This clonotype was seen ten or more times. The chain links TRBV7-9 to TRBJ2-3; 7 bases line up with TRBD2. Germline V gene sequence: CDR1 SEHNR, CDR2 FQNEAQ (reference sequence). V lost 5 bases to trimming and J lost 0 bases; unmatched junction nucleotides: 8. The CDR3 loop spans 16 amino acids. The CDR3 nucleotides read TGTGCCAGCAGCCTAATCCGAGCGGGGAGCACAGATACGCAGTATTTT. The encoded protein is CASSLIRAGSTDTQYF. The full variable domain, with the rest looked up from reference TRBV7-9 and TRBJ2-3, is DTGVSQNPRHKITKRGQNVTFRCDPISEHNRLYWYRQTLGQGPEFLTYFQNEAQLEKSRLLSDRFSAERPKGSFSTLEIQRTEQGDSAMYLCASSLIRAGSTDTQYFGPGTRLTVL.

The V and J genes are TRBV2 and TRBJ2-1; D not resolved. V shed 7 bases and J shed 3 bases, with 10 bases lying between them. CDR1 and CDR2 from the germline V gene are SNHLY and FYNNEI. The CDR3 sequence is 13 residues long. CDR3 DNA: TGTGCCAGCAAGCGCGAGAACTACAATGAGCAGTTCTTC. Translation gives CASKRENYNEQFF.

This clonotype has a count of ten or more. CDR3 amino acids: CASSIGDRAWGNQPQHF. For the CDR3, the DNA is TGCGCCAGCAGCATCGGGGACAGGGCTTGGGGCAATCAGCCCCAGCATTTT. The chain links TRBV5-1 to TRBJ1-5, with TRBD1 matching 9 bases. The CDR3 has 17 amino acids. In germline, CDR1 is SGHRS, CDR2 YFSETQ. The V gene end was trimmed by 4 bases and the J gene end by 2 bases; junction bases not matched to a gene: 10. Full variable domain (outside the CDR3, taken from reference TRBV5-1 and TRBJ1-5): KAGVTQTPRYLIKTRGQQVTLSCSPISGHRSVSWYQQTPGQGLQFLFEYFSETQRNKGNFPGRFSGRQFSNSRSEMNVSTLELGDSALYLCASSIGDRAWGNQPQHFGDGTRLSIL.

The chain uses TRBV18 and TRBJ2-7; D tentatively fits TRBD1 or TRBD2 (5 bases each). The CDR3 runs to 13 residues. The ends were cut back, 5 bases at V and 6 bases at J, with 14 bases in the middle. Per germline, CDR1 KGHSH and CDR2 LQKENI. The CDR3 sequence: CASSTDGGAEQYF. CDR3 in DNA: TGTGCCAGCTCAACCGATGGGGGTGCCGAGCAGTACTTC.

The V and J genes are TRBV27 and TRBJ1-2, with unresolved D. Deletions cut 3 bases from V and 4 bases from J, with 9 bases between. The CDR3 loop spans 13 amino acids. In germline, CDR1 is MNHEY, CDR2 SMNVEV (reference sequence). The DNA for the CDR3 is TGTGCCAGCAGTTTCTCCCAGTTCTATGGCTACACCTTC. Translation gives CASSFSQFYGYTF.

The CDR3 protein is CSAGTEQFF. CDR3 bases: TGCAGTGCGGGTACTGAGCAGTTCTTC. The rearrangement uses TRBV20-1 and TRBJ2-1; D not resolved. Germline CDR1 DFQATT, CDR2 SNEGSKA (reference sequence). Trimming left V 6 bases short and J 9 bases short, with 6 bases between. CDR3 length equals 9 residues.

This clonotype showed up just a few times. V and J are TRBV4-2 and TRBJ1-5, with no clear D. The length of the CDR3 is 14 residues. V lost 1 base and J lost 10, with 14 bases in between. The germline CDR1 and CDR2 sequences are LGHNA and YNFKEQ. CDR3 nucleotide sequence: TGTGCCAGCAGCCAAGGAGAGTTTTTCGACCCCCAGCATTTT. This codes for CASSQGEFFDPQHF.